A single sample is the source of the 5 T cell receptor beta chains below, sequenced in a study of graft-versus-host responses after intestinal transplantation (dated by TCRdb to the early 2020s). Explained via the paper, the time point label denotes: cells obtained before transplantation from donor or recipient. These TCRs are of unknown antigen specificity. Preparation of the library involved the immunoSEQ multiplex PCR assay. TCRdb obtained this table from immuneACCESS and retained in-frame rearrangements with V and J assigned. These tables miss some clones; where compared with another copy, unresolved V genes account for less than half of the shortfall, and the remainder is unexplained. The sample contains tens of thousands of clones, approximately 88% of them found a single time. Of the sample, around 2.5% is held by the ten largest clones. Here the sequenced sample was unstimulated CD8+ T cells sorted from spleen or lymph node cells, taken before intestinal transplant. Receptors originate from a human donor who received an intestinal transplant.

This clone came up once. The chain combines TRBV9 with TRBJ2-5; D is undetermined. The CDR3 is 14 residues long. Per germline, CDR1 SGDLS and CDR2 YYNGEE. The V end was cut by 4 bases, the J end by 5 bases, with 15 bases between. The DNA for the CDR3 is TGTGCCAGCAGCCCGAATCAGGCAGAGGAGACCCAGTACTTC. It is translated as CASSPNQAEETQYF.

The CDR3: CATSPGHQQYEQYF. CDR3 bases: TGTGCCACCAGCCCAGGACACCAACAATACGAGCAGTACTTC. The J gene is TRBJ2-7, the V gene TRBV15; TRBD1 might be the D (5 bases). The V and J ends lost 5 bases and 4 bases respectively, with 15 bases between them. CDR1 LNHNV and CDR2 YYDKDF come from the germline V gene (reference sequence). The CDR3 runs to 14 residues.

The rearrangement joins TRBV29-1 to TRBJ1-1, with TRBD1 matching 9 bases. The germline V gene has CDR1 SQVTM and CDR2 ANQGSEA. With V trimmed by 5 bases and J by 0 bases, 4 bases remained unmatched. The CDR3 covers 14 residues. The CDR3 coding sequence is TGCAGCGTTACCCGGGACAGGGTGAACACTGAAGCTTTCTTT. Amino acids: CSVTRDRVNTEAFF.

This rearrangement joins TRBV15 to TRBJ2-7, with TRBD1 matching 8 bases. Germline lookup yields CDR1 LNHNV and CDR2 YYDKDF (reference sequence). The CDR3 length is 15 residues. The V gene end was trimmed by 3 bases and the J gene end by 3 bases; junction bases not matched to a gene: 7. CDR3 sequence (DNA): TGTGCCACCAGCAGGGGCGGGGACAGGTTCTACGAGCAGTACTTC. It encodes CATSRGGDRFYEQYF.

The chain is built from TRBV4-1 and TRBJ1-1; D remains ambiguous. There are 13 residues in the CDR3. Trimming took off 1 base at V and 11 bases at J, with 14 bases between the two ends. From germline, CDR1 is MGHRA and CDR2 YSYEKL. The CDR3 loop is CASSQGMDLDAFF. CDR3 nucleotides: TGCGCCAGCAGCCAAGGTATGGACTTGGACGCTTTCTTT.